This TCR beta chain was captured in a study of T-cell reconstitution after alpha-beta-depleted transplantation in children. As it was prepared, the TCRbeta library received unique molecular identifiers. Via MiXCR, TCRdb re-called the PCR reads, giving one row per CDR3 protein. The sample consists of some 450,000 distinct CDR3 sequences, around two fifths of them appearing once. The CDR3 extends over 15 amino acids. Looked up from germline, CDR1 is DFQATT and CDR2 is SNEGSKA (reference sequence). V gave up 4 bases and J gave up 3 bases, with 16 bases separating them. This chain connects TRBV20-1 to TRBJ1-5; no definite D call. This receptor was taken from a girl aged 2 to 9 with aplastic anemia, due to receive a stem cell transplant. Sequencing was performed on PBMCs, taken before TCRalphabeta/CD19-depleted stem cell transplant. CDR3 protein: CSATPDPPSNQPQHF. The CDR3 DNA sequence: TGCAGTGCTACACCCGACCCTCCCTCCAATCAGCCCCAGCATTTT.